This TCR beta chain is from a study of blood T cell repertoires in COVID-19. As for the study in general: The study drew acute and convalescent COVID-19 samples from the United States, Italy and Spain.

Germline values: CDR1 MNHEY, CDR2 SVGAGI. This CDR3 spans 12 amino acids. Trimming at V came to 7 bases and at J to 8 bases, leaving 7 bases not matched to a gene. Study processing details: Amplified reference gene primers provided the basis for estimating nucleated cell counts. Assay: immunoSEQ multiplex PCR; the TCRdb copy retains only in-frame clones and omits some. That table is the source of V, J and clone size, and D and trimming were worked out from the DNA. The sample yields roughly 230,000 clones, approximately 89% seen once. Sequenced material: peripheral blood. The rearrangement joins TRBV6-5 to TRBJ1-2, with 7 bases matching TRBD1. This receptor was taken from a woman aged 40 to 50 who had recovered from COVID-19. The CDR3 here is CASTTGVQGYTF. CDR3 sequence (DNA): TGTGCCAGCACAACAGGGGTTCAAGGCTACACCTTC.